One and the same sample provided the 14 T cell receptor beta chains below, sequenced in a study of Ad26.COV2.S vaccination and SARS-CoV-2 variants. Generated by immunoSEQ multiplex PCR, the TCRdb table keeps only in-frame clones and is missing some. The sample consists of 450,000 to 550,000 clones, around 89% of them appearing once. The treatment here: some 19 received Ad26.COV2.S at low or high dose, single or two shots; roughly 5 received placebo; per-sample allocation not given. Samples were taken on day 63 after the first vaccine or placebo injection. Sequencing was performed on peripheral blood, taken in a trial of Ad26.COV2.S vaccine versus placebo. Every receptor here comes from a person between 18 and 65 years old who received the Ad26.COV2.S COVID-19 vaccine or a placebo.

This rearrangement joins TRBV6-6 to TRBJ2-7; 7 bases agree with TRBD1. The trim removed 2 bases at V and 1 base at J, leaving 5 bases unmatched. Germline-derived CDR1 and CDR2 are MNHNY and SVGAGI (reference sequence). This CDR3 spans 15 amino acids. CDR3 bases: TGTGCCAGCAGTTACCAAGACAGGGCGTCCTACGAGCAGTACTTC. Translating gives CASSYQDRASYEQYF.

CDR3 loop: CAWSVGGSPYNEQFF. DNA for the CDR3: TGTGCCTGGAGTGTAGGCGGGAGCCCTTACAATGAGCAGTTCTTC. This chain links TRBV30 with TRBJ2-1; the match to TRBD2 covers 7 bases. The germline gives CDR1 GTSNPN, CDR2 SVGIG (reference sequence). V gave up 0 bases and J gave up 4 bases; unmatched junction bases: 6. The CDR3 is 15 residues long. Filled out from reference TRBV30 and TRBJ2-1, the complete variable domain reads SQTIHQWPATLVQPVGSPLSLECTVEGTSNPNLYWYRQAAGRGLQLLFYSVGIGQISSEVPQNLSASRPQDRQFILSSKKLLLSDSGFYLCAWSVGGSPYNEQFFGPGTRLTVL.

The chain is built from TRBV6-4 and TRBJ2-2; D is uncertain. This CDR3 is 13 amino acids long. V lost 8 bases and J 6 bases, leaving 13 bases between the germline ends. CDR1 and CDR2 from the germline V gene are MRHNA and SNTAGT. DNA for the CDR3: TGTGCCAGCTCGGGCACCCCGGCCGGGGAGCTGTTTTTT. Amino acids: CASSGTPAGELFF.

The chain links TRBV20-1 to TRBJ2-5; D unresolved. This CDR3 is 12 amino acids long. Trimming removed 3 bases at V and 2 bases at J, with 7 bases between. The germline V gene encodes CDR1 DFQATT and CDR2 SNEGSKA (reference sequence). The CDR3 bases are TGCAGTGCTAGTAAGCGACAAGAGACCCAGTACTTC. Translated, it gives CSASKRQETQYF.

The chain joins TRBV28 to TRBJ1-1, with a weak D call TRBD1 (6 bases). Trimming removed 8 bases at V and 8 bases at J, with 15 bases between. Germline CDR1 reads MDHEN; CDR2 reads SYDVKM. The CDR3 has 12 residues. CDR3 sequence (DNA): TGTGCCAGCTGTGACAGGCGGGTCGAAGCTTTCTTT. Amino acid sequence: CASCDRRVEAFF.

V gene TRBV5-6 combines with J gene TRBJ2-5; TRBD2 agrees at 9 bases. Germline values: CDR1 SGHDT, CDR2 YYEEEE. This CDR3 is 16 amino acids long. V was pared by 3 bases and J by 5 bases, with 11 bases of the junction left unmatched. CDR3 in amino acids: CASSWRGLAFLETQYF. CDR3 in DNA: TGTGCCAGCAGCTGGAGGGGACTAGCTTTTTTGGAGACCCAGTACTTC.

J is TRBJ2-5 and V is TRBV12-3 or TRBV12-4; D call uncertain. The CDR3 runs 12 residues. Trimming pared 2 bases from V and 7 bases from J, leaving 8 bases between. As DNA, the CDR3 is TGTGCCAGCAGTTTAAGGCCTGGGACCCAGTACTTC. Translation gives CASSLRPGTQYF.

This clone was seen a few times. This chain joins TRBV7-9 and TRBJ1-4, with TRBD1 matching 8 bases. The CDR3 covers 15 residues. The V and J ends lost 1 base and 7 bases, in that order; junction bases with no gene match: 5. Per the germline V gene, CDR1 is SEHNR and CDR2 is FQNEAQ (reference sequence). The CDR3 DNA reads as TGTGCCAGCAGCTTAGGGGACAGGTTCCCTGAAAAACTGTTTTTT. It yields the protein CASSLGDRFPEKLFF.

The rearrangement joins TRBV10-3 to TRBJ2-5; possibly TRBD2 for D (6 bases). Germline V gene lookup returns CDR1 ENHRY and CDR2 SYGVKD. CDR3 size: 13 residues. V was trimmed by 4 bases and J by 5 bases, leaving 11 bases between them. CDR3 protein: CAISAGRGETQYF. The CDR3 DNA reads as TGTGCCATCAGTGCTGGTCGGGGGGAGACCCAGTACTTC.

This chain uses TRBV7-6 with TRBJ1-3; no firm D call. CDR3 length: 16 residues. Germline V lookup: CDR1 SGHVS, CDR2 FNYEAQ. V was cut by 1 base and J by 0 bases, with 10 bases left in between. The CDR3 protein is CASSLGSTSSGNTIYF. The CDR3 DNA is TGTGCCAGCAGCTTAGGTTCAACGAGCTCTGGAAACACCATATATTTT. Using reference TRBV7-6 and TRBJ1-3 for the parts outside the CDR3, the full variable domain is GAGVSQSPRYKVTKRGQDVALRCDPISGHVSLYWYRQALGQGPEFLTYFNYEAQQDKSGLPNDRFSAERPEGSISTLTIQRTEQRDSAMYRCASSLGSTSSGNTIYFGEGSWLTVV.

The CDR3 nucleotides are TGTGCCAGTAGTTTTCGGGACGCCGGGGGCACTGAAGCTTTCTTT. The encoded protein is CASSFRDAGGTEAFF. This sequence joins TRBV19 and TRBJ1-1; TRBD1 might be the D (5 bases). Deletions cut 5 bases from V and 4 bases from J, with 17 bases between. The length of the CDR3 is 15 residues. CDR1 and CDR2 from the germline V gene are LNHDA and SQIVND (reference sequence). Full variable domain (missing parts from reference TRBV19 and TRBJ1-1): DGGITQSPKYLFRKEGQNVTLSCEQNLNHDAMYWYRQDPGQGLRLIYYSQIVNDFQKGDIAEGYSVSREKKESFPLTVTSAQKNPTAFYLCASSFRDAGGTEAFFGQGTRLTVV.

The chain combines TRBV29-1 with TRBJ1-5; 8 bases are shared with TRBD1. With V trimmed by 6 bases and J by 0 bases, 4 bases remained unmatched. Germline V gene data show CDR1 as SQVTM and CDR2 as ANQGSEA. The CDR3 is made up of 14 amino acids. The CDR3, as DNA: TGCAGCGTGCGACAGGGGAATAGCAATCAGCCCCAGCATTTT. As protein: CSVRQGNSNQPQHF.

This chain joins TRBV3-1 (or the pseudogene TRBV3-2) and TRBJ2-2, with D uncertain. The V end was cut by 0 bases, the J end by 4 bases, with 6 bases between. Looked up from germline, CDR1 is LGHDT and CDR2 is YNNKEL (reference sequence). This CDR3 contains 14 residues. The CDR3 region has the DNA TGTGCCAGCAGCCAAGATCTCATCACCGGGGAGCTGTTTTTT. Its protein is CASSQDLITGELFF.

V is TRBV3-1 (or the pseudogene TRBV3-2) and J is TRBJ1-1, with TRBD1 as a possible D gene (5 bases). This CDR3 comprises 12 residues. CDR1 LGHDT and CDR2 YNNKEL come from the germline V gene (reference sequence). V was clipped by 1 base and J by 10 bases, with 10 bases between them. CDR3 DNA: TGTGCCAGCAGCCAAGGTGTTGGGGGAGCTTTCTTT. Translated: CASSQGVGGAFF.